This TCR beta chain was profiled in a study of shared clonotypes between healthy human individuals. The count of this clone is one. The data were produced by immunoSEQ multiplex PCR, yet TCRdb's version contains in-frame clones alone and is incomplete. Among approximately 240,000 clones listed, just over 65% were seen once. This CDR3 is built from 17 residues. V was clipped by 7 bases and J by 4 bases; unmatched bases: 19. Germline-derived CDR1 and CDR2 are LNHDA and SQIVND (reference sequence). What was sequenced was memory CD4+ T cells sorted from blood. Documented subset: CD45RA-negative fraction. V and J are TRBV19 and TRBJ2-7; the match to TRBD1 covers 7 bases. The TCR comes from a young man in good health. The CDR3 region has the DNA TGTGCCAGTACCCCATATGGCTTCGACAGGGTTCCATACGAGCAGTACTTC. Translation: CASTPYGFDRVPYEQYF.